This is a list of T cell receptor beta chains from one sample in a study of T-cell reconstitution after alpha-beta-depleted transplantation in children. MiXCR was run by TCRdb on the PCR reads, yielding one entry per CDR3 protein. In the table there are a few hundred thousand distinct CDR3 sequences, about 9.9% of which are singletons. The sequences come from peripheral blood, collected 180 days after TCRalphabeta/CD19-depleted stem cell transplant. These receptors were taken from a male patient between 2 and 15 years old who had a stem cell transplant for chronic granulomatous disease, so the T cells may come from the graft donor. The CDR3 runs from the conserved cysteine through the conserved F or W. The D gene is left open where the match is weak. The size of a clone is reported for some rows only, either as once, few or many, or as a class for expanded clones.

few	TRBJ2-7	TRBV28	NA	CASSPWSYEQYF	TGTGCCAGCAGTCCCTGGTCCTACGAGCAGTACTTC
many	TRBJ2-3	TRBV20-1	NA	CSARQDRSTDTQYF	TGCAGTGCTAGGCAAGACAGGAGCACAGATACGCAGTATTTT
NA	TRBJ2-7	TRBV5-1	TRBD2	CASSKKSSSGGSYEHYF	TGCGCCAGCAGCAAAAAATCCTCGTCGGGGGGATCCTACGAGCATTACTTC
many	TRBJ2-2	TRBV12-3/TRBV12-4	TRBD2	CASSVTSGTSTGELFF	TGTGCCAGCAGTGTGACTAGCGGGACTAGTACCGGGGAGCTGTTTTTT
many	TRBJ2-5	TRBV20-1	TRBD2	CSAIGLAGFETQYF	TGCAGTGCTATAGGGCTAGCGGGTTTCGAGACCCAGTACTTC
many	TRBJ2-5	TRBV10-3	NA	CATSPGTQETQYF	TGTGCCACCAGCCCCGGGACCCAAGAGACCCAGTACTTC
many	TRBJ2-1	TRBV20-1	TRBD2	CSAQVAGGNNEQFF	TGCAGTGCGCAGGTAGCGGGGGGAAATAATGAGCAGTTCTTC
many	TRBJ1-1	TRBV7-2	NA	CASSASLNTEAFF	TGTGCCAGCAGCGCATCCCTGAACACTGAAGCTTTCTTT
many	TRBJ1-5	TRBV9	TRBD1	CASSKTGGQPQHF	TGTGCCAGCAGTAAGACAGGGGGGCAGCCCCAGCATTTT
many	TRBJ2-2	TRBV12-3/TRBV12-4	NA	CASSFLAQGTGELFF	TGTGCCAGCAGTTTTCTGGCCCAGGGCACCGGGGAGCTGTTTTTT
many	TRBJ2-1	TRBV12-3/TRBV12-4	NA	CASSLALAYEQFF	TGTGCCAGCAGTTTAGCGCTAGCGTATGAGCAGTTCTTC
many	TRBJ2-1	TRBV12-3/TRBV12-4	NA	CASSLVQYEQFF	TGTGCCAGCAGTTTAGTCCAGTATGAGCAGTTCTTC
many	TRBJ2-5	TRBV20-1	TRBD2	CSATERGGKLTQYF	TGCAGTGCTACGGAGCGGGGGGGTAAATTGACCCAGTACTTC
many	TRBJ1-1	TRBV7-9	TRBD1	CASSPRQGAVTEAFF	TGTGCCAGCAGCCCCCGACAGGGGGCGGTCACTGAAGCTTTCTTT
few	TRBJ2-2	TRBV30	NA	CAWKGSGAGELFF	TGTGCCTGGAAGGGGTCAGGGGCCGGGGAGCTGTTTTTT
many	TRBJ2-2	TRBV12-3/TRBV12-4	NA	CASTQGTTGAGELFF	TGTGCCAGCACCCAGGGTACTACAGGCGCCGGGGAGCTGTTTTTT
many	TRBJ2-5	TRBV7-2	NA	CASSLTSWGETQYF	TGTGCCAGCAGCTTAACTAGCTGGGGGGAGACCCAGTACTTC
many	TRBJ2-7	TRBV28	NA	CASSFKENYEQYF	TGTGCCAGCAGTTTTAAGGAGAACTACGAGCAGTACTTC
many	TRBJ2-1	TRBV21-1	NA	CASSKTRVVQFF	TGTGCCAGCAGCAAAACCAGGGTTGTGCAGTTCTTC
many	TRBJ2-1	TRBV5-1	NA	CASSLVAYEQFF	TGCGCCAGCAGCTTGGTCGCCTACGAGCAGTTCTTC
NA	TRBJ2-5	TRBV29-1	TRBD1	CSVSGQLQETQYF	TGCAGCGTTTCGGGACAGTTACAAGAGACCCAGTACTTC
many	TRBJ1-1	TRBV5-1	NA	CASSAFRDRNTEAFF	TGCGCCAGCAGCGCCTTCAGGGACCGTAATACTGAAGCTTTCTTT
many	TRBJ2-3	TRBV7-8	NA	CASSLQGPDTQYF	TGTGCCAGCAGCTTACAGGGGCCAGATACGCAGTATTTT
many	TRBJ2-7	TRBV9	NA	CASSAGTKYEQYF	TGTGCCAGCAGCGCCGGGACAAAATACGAGCAGTACTTC
many	TRBJ2-7	TRBV28	NA	CASSFWDTYEQYF	TGTGCCAGCAGTTTCTGGGATACCTACGAGCAGTACTTC
many	TRBJ2-6	TRBV7-2	TRBD2	CARGTSVAGANVLTF	TGTGCCAGGGGGACTAGTGTAGCTGGGGCCAACGTCCTGACTTTC
many	TRBJ2-7	TRBV5-1	TRBD2	CASSLIAGVSYEQYF	TGCGCCAGCAGCTTGATAGCGGGAGTGTCCTACGAGCAGTACTTC
many	TRBJ2-3	TRBV4-2	NA	CASRPLVEDTQYF	TGTGCCAGCAGGCCTTTAGTAGAAGATACGCAGTATTTT
many	TRBJ2-1	TRBV29-1	TRBD2	CSVPTSGRGQFF	TGCAGCGTCCCGACTAGCGGGAGGGGGCAGTTCTTC
many	TRBJ2-3	TRBV4-3	TRBD2	CASSQDRASGVLDTQYF	TGCGCCAGCAGCCAAGATCGGGCTAGCGGGGTGTTAGATACGCAGTATTTT
many	TRBJ2-2	TRBV29-1	TRBD2	CSVEASGTNTGELFF	TGCAGCGTTGAGGCTAGCGGGACGAACACCGGGGAGCTGTTTTTT
many	TRBJ2-7	TRBV7-2	TRBD1	CASSLNLGQGAYEQYF	TGTGCCAGCAGCTTAAATCTGGGACAGGGGGCCTACGAGCAGTACTTC
many	TRBJ2-3	TRBV21-1	NA	CASSATGMSQYF	TGTGCCAGCAGCGCAACAGGGATGTCGCAGTATTTT
many	TRBJ2-4	TRBV7-9	TRBD1	CASSLGAGQGAHIQYF	TGTGCCAGCAGCTTAGGGGCCGGACAGGGGGCACACATTCAGTACTTC
NA	TRBJ2-1	TRBV5-1	NA	CASRRPGVVGMSQWVGNEQFF	TGCGCCAGCAGACGGCCTGGGGTGGTAGGAATGAGCCAATGGGTCGGCAATGAGCAGTTCTTC
many	TRBJ1-5	TRBV12-3/TRBV12-4	NA	CASSLGIPEAQHF	TGTGCCAGCAGTTTAGGGATCCCGGAGGCCCAGCATTTT
many	TRBJ1-2	TRBV10-3	NA	CAISDQGPNYGYTF	TGTGCCATCAGTGATCAGGGACCTAACTATGGCTACACCTTC
NA	TRBJ1-2	TRBV6-2/TRBV6-3	NA	CASNAPMAAGYGYTF	TGTGCCAGCAACGCACCTATGGCCGCCGGGTATGGCTACACCTTC
many	TRBJ2-5	TRBV7-2	NA	CASSLWPSNSPTYF	TGTGCCAGCAGCTTGTGGCCTAGCAATTCCCCAACGTACTTC
many	TRBJ1-1	TRBV18	NA	CASSLLPTDLNTEAFF	TGTGCCAGCTCACTACTGCCCACGGACTTGAACACTGAAGCTTTCTTT